A single sample gave rise to the 6 T cell receptor beta chains below, sequenced in a study of radiotherapy plus CTLA-4 blockade in lung cancer. Using immunoSEQ multiplex PCR, the repertoire was profiled, and TCRdb retains in-frame clones only, with some absent. The table lists approximately 81,000 clones, 60% to 85% of them singletons. Source: peripheral blood, taken from a patient treated with radiotherapy plus ipilimumab. All receptors come from a human donor with non-small cell lung cancer who had a partial response to radiotherapy plus ipilimumab. Some clones in this sample may be carry-over from other donors' samples.

This chain joins TRBV4-2 and TRBJ2-7; weak D call: TRBD1 (6 bases). The germline gives CDR1 LGHNA, CDR2 YNFKEQ. Between the trimmed V and J ends, which lost 2 bases and 4 bases, there was a span of 15 bases. The CDR3 consists of 15 residues. CDR3 DNA: TGTGCCAGCAGCCAAACAGGCAGGGGAAGTTACGAGCAGTACTTC. Translated, it gives CASSQTGRGSYEQYF.

The chain recombines TRBV29-1 with TRBJ2-1; 8 bases match TRBD1. CDR1 and CDR2 from the germline V gene are SQVTM and ANQGSEA. There are 13 residues in the CDR3. V was clipped by 3 bases and J by 6 bases; unmatched bases: 4. In DNA, the CDR3 is TGCAGCGTTGAGGGACAGGCTGGCAATGAGCAGTTCTTC. Protein: CSVEGQAGNEQFF.

The J gene is TRBJ1-1, the V gene TRBV7-9; D remains unclear. V lost 2 bases and J 1 base, leaving 11 bases between the germline ends. The CDR3 spans 15 residues. The germline V gene has CDR1 SEHNR and CDR2 FQNEAQ (reference sequence). The CDR3 region has the DNA TGTGCCAGCAGCTTAAGAGGGTCGGAGAACACTGAAGCTTTCTTT. It translates to CASSLRGSENTEAFF.

Comments on this clone: Within the sample, other DNA sequences also encode this same CDR3. The rearrangement uses TRBV7-2 and TRBJ2-5; TRBD2 matches 7 bases. V was pared by 1 base and J by 5 bases, with 4 bases of the junction left unmatched. Per germline, CDR1 SGHTA and CDR2 FQGNSA. CDR3 length: 14 residues. The CDR3 here is CASSLGGGRETQYF. The CDR3 DNA reads as TGTGCCAGCAGCTTAGGGGGGGGGAGGGAGACCCAGTACTTC.

The chain has TRBV7-5 and TRBJ2-5; no DNA check was done on the table's D call, TRBD1. TRBV7-5 is a documented pseudogene. The CDR3 is made up of 16 amino acids. CDR3 protein: CARSTYTGTLKETQYF. In DNA, the CDR3 is TGTGCCAGAAGCACCTATACCGGGACACTAAAAGAGACCCAGTACTTC.

The V call is TRBV5-5, the J call TRBJ1-1; D is unclear. The ends were cut back, 4 bases at V and 7 bases at J, with 17 bases in the middle. Germline V CDR1 and CDR2: SGHKS, YYEKEE (reference sequence). This CDR3 comprises 14 residues. The CDR3 coding sequence is TGTGCCAGCAGCCGCATCCCGGAGGCGAGTGAAGCTTTCTTT. This translates into CASSRIPEASEAFF.